These 27 T cell receptor beta chains were all obtained from the same sample, sequenced in a study of blood T cell repertoires in COVID-19. Profiled with immunoSEQ multiplex PCR; TCRdb holds only in-frame clones, not every one. The data contain over 150,000 clones, over 80% of them seen just once; the ten biggest clones take up over 6.5%. The sequenced sample consisted of peripheral blood. The receptors derive from a woman between 40 and 55 years old with COVID-19, enrolled during active disease.

The chain employs TRBV3-1 (or the pseudogene TRBV3-2) and TRBJ2-3, with D possibly being TRBD1 (6 bases). This CDR3 contains 14 residues. Trimming stripped 3 bases from V and 14 bases from J, with 21 bases between. In germline, CDR1 is LGHDT, CDR2 YNNKEL (reference sequence). CDR3 sequence reads: CASSQTGPRVVAYF. CDR3 coding DNA: TGTGCCAGCAGCCAGACAGGCCCCCGGGTTGTGGCGTATTTT.

This chain uses TRBV6-4 with TRBJ2-3, with a tentative D call TRBD1 (6 bases). V was pared by 0 bases and J by 4 bases, with 11 bases between. Germline loops: CDR1 MRHNA, CDR2 SNTAGT. The CDR3 runs 15 residues. CDR3: CASSDSGGAPDTQYF. As DNA, the CDR3 is TGTGCCAGCAGTGACTCAGGGGGAGCGCCAGATACGCAGTATTTT.

The rearrangement joins TRBV25-1 to TRBJ2-3, with TRBD2 matching over 8 bases. CDR3 length: 14 residues. V shed 6 bases and J 4 bases; nucleotides not matched to a gene: 6. CDR1 is MGHDK and CDR2 is SYGVNS in the germline V gene. CDR3 sequence: CASRSAGEADTQYF. Here the CDR3 DNA reads TGTGCCAGCAGATCAGCGGGAGAGGCAGATACGCAGTATTTT.

V usage is TRBV5-8 and J usage is TRBJ1-2, with D unclear. Trimming removed 4 bases at V and 7 bases at J, with 14 bases between. The CDR3 contains 13 residues. Germline V CDR1 and CDR2: SGHTS, YDEGEE. CDR3 region: CASSGPALGGYTF. In DNA, the CDR3 is TGTGCCAGCAGCGGTCCGGCACTAGGTGGCTACACCTTC.

This chain uses TRBV19 with TRBJ1-4; D unresolved. V lost 2 bases and J 4 bases, leaving 17 bases between the germline ends. This CDR3 has 17 amino acids. The V gene's germline CDR1 is LNHDA and CDR2 SQIVND (reference sequence). The CDR3 nucleotides read TGTGCCAGTAGTATAAATCGGCGGGCAGGCCGTAATGAAAAACTGTTTTTT. Translating gives CASSINRRAGRNEKLFF. The full variable domain, in which reference TRBV19 and TRBJ1-4 provide the parts outside the CDR3, is DGGITQSPKYLFRKEGQNVTLSCEQNLNHDAMYWYRQDPGQGLRLIYYSQIVNDFQKGDIAEGYSVSREKKESFPLTVTSAQKNPTAFYLCASSINRRAGRNEKLFFGSGTQLSVL.

The rearrangement links TRBV20-1 to TRBJ2-5; perhaps TRBD1 as D (5 bases). Germline V gene lookup returns CDR1 DFQATT and CDR2 SNEGSKA (reference sequence). The CDR3 has 13 residues. Trimming left V 6 bases short and J 2 bases short, with 13 bases between. DNA of the CDR3: TGCAGTGCCAGTTCAGGGTTTCAAGAGACCCAGTACTTC. It is translated as CSASSGFQETQYF.

The chain carries TRBV9 and TRBJ1-2, with TRBD1 matching 8 bases. Germline V gene data show CDR1 as SGDLS and CDR2 as YYNGEE. With V trimmed by 1 base and J by 7 bases, 3 bases remained unmatched. CDR3 size: 13 residues. The DNA for the CDR3 is TGTGCCAGCAGCGTAAGGACAGGGAGTGGCTACACCTTC. This encodes CASSVRTGSGYTF.

This chain joins TRBV28 and TRBJ2-3; 7 bases map to TRBD2. J was trimmed by 0 bases and V by 6 bases; bases with no gene match: 6. Germline CDR1 and CDR2: MDHEN and SYDVKM. This CDR3 comprises 15 residues. The CDR3 loop is CASSWGGVSTDTQYF. The CDR3 bases are TGTGCCAGCAGCTGGGGAGGGGTTAGCACAGATACGCAGTATTTT.

The chain is built from TRBV11-2 and TRBJ2-5; 9 positions match TRBD1. This CDR3 contains 14 residues. The V gene end was trimmed by 4 bases and the J gene end by 2 bases; junction bases not matched to a gene: 2. Germline V gene data show CDR1 as SGHAT and CDR2 as FQNNGV. The CDR3 nucleotides read TGTGCCAGCAGCTCGACAGGGGGGCAAGAGACCCAGTACTTC. Translated, it gives CASSSTGGQETQYF.

This rearrangement joins TRBV18 to TRBJ2-5; maybe TRBD2 (6 bases). The germline V gene encodes CDR1 KGHSH and CDR2 LQKENI. The CDR3 sequence is 16 residues long. The V gene lost 3 bases and the J gene lost 2 bases, with 16 bases spanning the gap. For the CDR3, the DNA is TGTGCCAGCTCACCCAAGGAGCGGGCTTCGCAAGAGACCCAGTACTTC. Translated, it gives CASSPKERASQETQYF.

This clone was seen ten or more times. The chain has TRBV29-1 and TRBJ1-6, with 10 bases that match TRBD1. CDR3 length: 13 residues. J lost 10 bases, V lost 2 bases, and 2 bases had no gene match. Germline lookup yields CDR1 SQVTM and CDR2 ANQGSEA. CDR3: CSVERDRGSPLHF. The CDR3 DNA reads as TGCAGCGTTGAAAGGGACAGGGGCTCACCCCTCCACTTT. Based on the CDR3 plus reference TRBV29-1 and TRBJ1-6, the full variable domain is SAVISQKPSRDICQRGTSLTIQCQVDSQVTMMFWYRQQPGQSLTLIATANQGSEATYESGFVIDKFPISRPNLTFSTLTVSNMSPEDSSIYLCSVERDRGSPLHFGNGTRLTVT.

V gene TRBV5-1 combines with J gene TRBJ2-7; 8 positions agree with TRBD2. Germline values: CDR1 SGHRS, CDR2 YFSETQ. V trimming: 5 bases; J trimming: 4 bases; junction bases outside the gene matches: 11. CDR3 size: 15 residues. Written as DNA, the CDR3 is TGCGCCAGCAGTCCCTTGAGCGGGGGACGGTACGAGCAGTACTTC. It codes for CASSPLSGGRYEQYF.

V usage is TRBV28 and J usage is TRBJ2-7; 10 bases are shared with TRBD1. The length of the CDR3 is 14 residues. With 6 bases clipped from V and 9 bases from J, the junction kept 11 bases outside the gene matches. Germline CDR1 and CDR2: MDHEN and SYDVKM. The CDR3 sequence is CASRTGGAPIGQYF. The CDR3 DNA reads as TGTGCCAGCAGGACAGGGGGCGCCCCGATCGGGCAGTACTTC.

This clone was seen only a few times. The V and J genes are TRBV9 and TRBJ1-4; 7 nucleotides agree with TRBD1. The V and J ends lost 3 bases and 8 bases, in that order; junction bases with no gene match: 7. Germline V lookup: CDR1 SGDLS, CDR2 YYNGEE. The CDR3 consists of 14 residues. The CDR3 loop reads CASSGLTGTEKLFF. The DNA of the CDR3 is TGTGCCAGCAGCGGACTGACAGGGACGGAAAAACTGTTTTTT. The full variable domain, its missing parts supplied by reference TRBV9 and TRBJ1-4, is DSGVTQTPKHLITATGQRVTLRCSPRSGDLSVYWYQQSLDQGLQFLIQYYNGEERAKGNILERFSAQQFPDLHSELNLSSLELGDSALYFCASSGLTGTEKLFFGSGTQLSVL.

The DNA for the CDR3 is TGTGCCAGCAGCTTAGGGAGGAACACCGGGGAGCTGTTTTTT. Translation: CASSLGRNTGELFF. The chain links TRBV11-3 to TRBJ2-2; D not certain. This CDR3 is 14 amino acids long. From germline, CDR1 is SGHNT and CDR2 YENEEA. V gave up 1 base and J gave up 1 base, with 4 bases separating them.

The chain uses TRBV19 and TRBJ1-1; D is uncertain. Trimming left V 3 bases short and J 6 bases short, with 11 bases between. Germline CDR1 reads LNHDA; CDR2 reads SQIVND (reference sequence). This CDR3 has 13 amino acids. The CDR3 nucleotides read TGTGCCAGTAGTATGAAGTTAGGAGCTGAAGCTTTCTTT. Translating it yields CASSMKLGAEAFF.

The chain carries TRBV5-6 and TRBJ1-6, with D unresolved. The germline V and J ends were trimmed by 4 bases and 6 bases, with 14 bases remaining between them. The CDR3 spans 15 residues. In germline, CDR1 is SGHDT, CDR2 YYEEEE. The CDR3: CASSPQDGSNSPLHF. DNA of the CDR3: TGTGCCAGCAGCCCTCAGGACGGGAGTAATTCACCCCTCCACTTT.

The chain combines TRBV11-1 with TRBJ1-2, with TRBD1 identical over 7 bases. V shed 5 bases and J 3 bases; nucleotides not matched to a gene: 9. This CDR3 comprises 15 residues. The germline V gene has CDR1 SGHAT and CDR2 FQDESV (reference sequence). The CDR3 region is CASSIRQGRDYGYTF. The CDR3 DNA follows: TGTGCCAGCAGCATACGACAGGGACGGGACTATGGCTACACCTTC.

As to this clone: The same CDR3 arises from other DNA sequences in this sample as well. The V and J genes are TRBV5-6 and TRBJ1-5; D may be TRBD1 (5 bases). The germline gives CDR1 SGHDT, CDR2 YYEEEE. Trimming stripped 1 base from V and 5 bases from J, with 10 bases between. The CDR3 has 14 amino acids. Here the CDR3 reads CASSLRGGYQPQHF. The CDR3 nucleotides are TGTGCCAGCAGCTTGCGGGGGGGTTATCAGCCCCAGCATTTT.

The genes are TRBV5-1 and TRBJ1-2, with D possibly matching TRBD1 (6 bases). V was clipped by 0 bases and J by 4 bases, with 10 bases between them. The CDR3 length is 14 residues. Germline V lookup: CDR1 SGHRS, CDR2 YFSETQ. For the CDR3, the DNA is TGCGCCAGCAGCTTGGAAGGGACACCCTATGGCTACACCTTC. This codes for CASSLEGTPYGYTF.

This chain connects TRBV7-9 to TRBJ2-3, with 8 bases aligning to TRBD2. This CDR3 has 15 amino acids. CDR1 and CDR2 (germline): SEHNR, FQNEAQ (reference sequence). V was pared by 1 base and J by 0 bases, with 0 bases of the junction left unmatched. CDR3 nucleotides: TGTGCCAGCAGCTTAGGACTAGCGAGCACAGATACGCAGTATTTT. It specifies CASSLGLASTDTQYF.

The chain combines TRBV7-6 with TRBJ2-7, with a weak D call TRBD2 (6 bases). V was trimmed by 4 bases and J by 5 bases, leaving 18 bases between them. This CDR3 region has 15 residues. Germline lookup yields CDR1 SGHVS and CDR2 FNYEAQ. The CDR3 sequence: CASSSPHGGPDEQYF. The CDR3 DNA sequence: TGTGCCAGCAGCTCCCCCCACGGGGGACCCGACGAGCAGTACTTC.

The gene calls are TRBV3-1 (or the pseudogene TRBV3-2) and TRBJ2-3; 11 bases map to TRBD2. The CDR3 has 17 residues. V lost 2 bases and J lost 4; bases outside the gene matches: 8. CDR1 is LGHDT, CDR2 YNNKEL, per germline (reference sequence). CDR3 amino acids: CASSQSGLAGGPDTQYF. The DNA of the CDR3 is TGTGCCAGCAGCCAATCGGGGCTAGCGGGAGGACCAGATACGCAGTATTTT.

V is TRBV21-1 and J is TRBJ1-2; whether TRBD1, the table's D call, matches the DNA was not checked. TRBV21-1 is deemed a pseudogene. This CDR3 has 11 residues. CDR3 nucleotides: TGTGCCAGCAGGGGACAAGCCGGCTACACCTTC. It codes for CASRGQAGYTF.

The chain employs TRBV5-1 and TRBJ2-1; maybe TRBD2 (6 bases). Trimming cost V 4 bases and J 7 bases, with 18 bases left between them. The CDR3 is 15 residues long. Germline-derived CDR1 and CDR2 are SGHRS and YFSETQ. The CDR3 is CASSSRSGGDNEQFF. DNA for the CDR3: TGCGCCAGCAGCAGCAGGAGCGGCGGGGATAATGAGCAGTTCTTC.

The V call is TRBV24-1, the J call TRBJ2-7; 8 bases align to TRBD1. This CDR3 is 16 amino acids long. CDR1 is KGHDR and CDR2 is SFDVKD in the germline V gene. The junction had 10 bases not matched to a gene; V was cut back by 3 bases and J by 4 bases. In nucleotides, the CDR3 is TGTGCCACCAGTGATCCAAGGGACAGGTCGACTTACGAGCAGTACTTC. Its protein is CATSDPRDRSTYEQYF.

The chain has TRBV29-1 and TRBJ2-5; TRBD1 is a possible D gene (5 bases). The length of the CDR3 is 14 residues. Germline-derived CDR1 and CDR2 are SQVTM and ANQGSEA. V was cut by 5 bases and J by 5 bases, with 18 bases left in between. Written as DNA, the CDR3 is TGCAGCGTTCCCCCACCCGCAGGGCCCGAGACCCAGTACTTC. Translating gives CSVPPPAGPETQYF. The full variable domain, with the rest looked up from reference TRBV29-1 and TRBJ2-5, is SAVISQKPSRDICQRGTSLTIQCQVDSQVTMMFWYRQQPGQSLTLIATANQGSEATYESGFVIDKFPISRPNLTFSTLTVSNMSPEDSSIYLCSVPPPAGPETQYFGPGTRLLVL.